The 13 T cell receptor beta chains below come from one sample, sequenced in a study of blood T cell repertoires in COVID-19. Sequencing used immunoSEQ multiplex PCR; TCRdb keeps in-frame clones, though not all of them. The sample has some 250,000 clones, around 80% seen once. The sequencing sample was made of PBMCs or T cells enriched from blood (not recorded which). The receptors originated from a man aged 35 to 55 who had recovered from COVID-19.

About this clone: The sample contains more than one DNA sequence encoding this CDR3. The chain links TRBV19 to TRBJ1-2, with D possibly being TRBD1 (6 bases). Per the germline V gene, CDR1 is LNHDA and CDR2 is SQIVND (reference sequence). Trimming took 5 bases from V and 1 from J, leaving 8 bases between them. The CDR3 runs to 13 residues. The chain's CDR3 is CASSVQGNYGYTF. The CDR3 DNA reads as TGTGCCAGTAGTGTACAGGGTAACTATGGCTACACCTTC.

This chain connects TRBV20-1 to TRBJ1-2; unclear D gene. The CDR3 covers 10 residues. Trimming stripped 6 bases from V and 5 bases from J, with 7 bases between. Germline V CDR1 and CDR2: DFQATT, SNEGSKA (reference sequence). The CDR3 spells CSAEGYGYTF. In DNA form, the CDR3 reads TGCAGTGCGGAGGGTTATGGCTACACCTTC.

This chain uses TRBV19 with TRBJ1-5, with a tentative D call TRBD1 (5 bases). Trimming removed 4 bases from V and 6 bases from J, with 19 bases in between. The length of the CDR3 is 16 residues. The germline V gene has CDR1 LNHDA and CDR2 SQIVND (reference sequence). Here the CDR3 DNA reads TGTGCCAGTAGTAGGGGTAATTACGGGAGGGGTCAGCCCCAGCATTTT. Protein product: CASSRGNYGRGQPQHF.

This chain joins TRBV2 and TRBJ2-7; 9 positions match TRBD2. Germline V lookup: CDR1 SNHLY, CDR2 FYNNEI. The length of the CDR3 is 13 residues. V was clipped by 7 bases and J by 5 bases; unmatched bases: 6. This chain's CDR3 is CASKAGGHHEQYF. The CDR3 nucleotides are TGTGCCAGCAAGGCGGGAGGGCACCACGAGCAGTACTTC.

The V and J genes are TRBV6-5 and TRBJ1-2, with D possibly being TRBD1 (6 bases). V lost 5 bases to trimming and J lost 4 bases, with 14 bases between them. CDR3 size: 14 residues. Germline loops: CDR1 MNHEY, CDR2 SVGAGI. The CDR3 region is CASSPPGAGYGYTF. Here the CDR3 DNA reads TGTGCCAGCAGTCCTCCAGGGGCGGGCTATGGCTACACCTTC.

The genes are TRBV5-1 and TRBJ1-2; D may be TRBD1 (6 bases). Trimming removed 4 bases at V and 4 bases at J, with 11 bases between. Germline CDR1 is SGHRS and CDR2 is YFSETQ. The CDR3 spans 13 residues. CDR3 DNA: TGCGCCAGCAGCGTAGACAGGACCTATGGCTACACCTTC. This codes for CASSVDRTYGYTF.

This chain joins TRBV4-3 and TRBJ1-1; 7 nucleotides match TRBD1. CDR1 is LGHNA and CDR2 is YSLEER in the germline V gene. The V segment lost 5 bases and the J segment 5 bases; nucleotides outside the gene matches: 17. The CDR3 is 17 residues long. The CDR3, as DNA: TGCGCCAGCAGCGAAGTCCGGATGACAGGGAAGGGGACTGAAGCTTTCTTT. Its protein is CASSEVRMTGKGTEAFF.

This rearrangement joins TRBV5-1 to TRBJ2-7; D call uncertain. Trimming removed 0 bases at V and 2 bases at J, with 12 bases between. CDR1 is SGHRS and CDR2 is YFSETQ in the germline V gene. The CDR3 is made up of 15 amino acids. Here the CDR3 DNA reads TGCGCCAGCAGCTTGGCTTCAGGATCAACCTACGAGCAGTACTTC. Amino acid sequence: CASSLASGSTYEQYF.

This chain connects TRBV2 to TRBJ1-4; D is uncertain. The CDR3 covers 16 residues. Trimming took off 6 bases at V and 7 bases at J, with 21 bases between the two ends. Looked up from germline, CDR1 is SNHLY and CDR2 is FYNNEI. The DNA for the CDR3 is TGTGCCAGCAGGGTCCCGGGCCCCATGGAGGGTGAAAAACTGTTTTTT. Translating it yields CASRVPGPMEGEKLFF.

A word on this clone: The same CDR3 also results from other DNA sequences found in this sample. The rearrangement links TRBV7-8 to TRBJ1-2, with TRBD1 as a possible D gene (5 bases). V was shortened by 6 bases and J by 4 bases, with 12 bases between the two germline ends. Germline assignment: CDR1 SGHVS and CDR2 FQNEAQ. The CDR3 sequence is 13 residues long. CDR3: CASSLTTAYGYTF. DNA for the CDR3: TGTGCCAGCAGTCTCACGACAGCCTATGGCTACACCTTC.

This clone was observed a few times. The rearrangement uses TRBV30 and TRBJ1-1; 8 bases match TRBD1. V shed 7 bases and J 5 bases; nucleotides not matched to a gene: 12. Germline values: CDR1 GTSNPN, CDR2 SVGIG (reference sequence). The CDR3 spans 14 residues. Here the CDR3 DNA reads TGTGCCTCGACGCCCGGGACAGGTGGGACTGAAGCTTTCTTT. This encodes CASTPGTGGTEAFF.

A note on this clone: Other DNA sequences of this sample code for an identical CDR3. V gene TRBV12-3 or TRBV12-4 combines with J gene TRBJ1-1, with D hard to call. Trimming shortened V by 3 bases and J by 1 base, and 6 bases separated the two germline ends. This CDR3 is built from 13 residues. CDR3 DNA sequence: TGTGCCAGCAGTTTCGGAGAGAACACTGAAGCTTTCTTT. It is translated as CASSFGENTEAFF.

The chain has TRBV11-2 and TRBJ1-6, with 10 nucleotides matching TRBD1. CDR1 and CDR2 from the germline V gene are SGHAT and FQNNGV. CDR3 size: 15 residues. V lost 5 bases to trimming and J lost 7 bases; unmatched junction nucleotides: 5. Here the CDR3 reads CASSPRTGGNSPLHF. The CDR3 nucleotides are TGTGCCAGCAGCCCGAGGACAGGGGGGAATTCACCCCTCCACTTT.